This TCR beta chain was recovered during a study of vaccination and CD4 T cells after COVID-19. About the research overall: Overlapping spike peptides from SARS-CoV-2, HCoV-NL63, HCoV-OC43 and HCoV-229E served to stimulate the cells.

The assay that was used to sequence DNA from cultured CD4+ T cells was the Oncomine TCR Beta short-read assay. Investigators obtained genomic DNA by extraction from cultured CD4+ T cells. TCRdb used MiXCR to reprocess the PCR reads, holding one entry per CDR3 protein. Of approximately 10,000 distinct CDR3 sequences in the sample, about three fifths are singletons; the top ten hold 27%. The CDR3 covers 15 residues. Trimming removed 2 bases from V and 6 bases from J; junction bases left unmatched: 4. Germline-derived CDR1 and CDR2 are SGHTA and FQGNSA. The treatment denotes: roughly ten-day PBMC culture with coronavirus spike peptide pools or control peptides (ViraFEST assay). Note on this clonotype: What it binds is unknown.

This TCR was recovered from a human donor who had recovered from COVID-19. The sample was CD4+ T cells from blood, cultured in vitro. The chain couples TRBV7-2 to TRBJ2-2; 9 nucleotides agree with TRBD1. The CDR3 is CASSLRGQGAGELFF. In nucleotides, the CDR3 is TGTGCCAGCAGCTTAAGGGGACAGGGTGCCGGGGAGCTGTTTTTT.